These 12 T cell receptor beta chains were sequenced from one sample in a study of tumor-infiltrating lymphocytes in primary liver carcinoma. Total RNA amounting to around 540 ng was the source from which TCR beta cDNA was made with a constant-region primer. Three nested multiplex PCR rounds, a slightly modified ARM-PCR method, built the TCR beta libraries. The first two PCR rounds used TRBV1-TRBV30 primers with a Cbeta primer, 10 cycles each. TCRdb redid the calling of the multiplex PCR reads with MiXCR, one entry per CDR3 protein. The table lists 100,000 or so distinct CDR3 sequences, about four fifths of them singletons. DNA and RNA were both co-extracted from 20-30 mg of bulk tissue that had not been sorted. The sequenced sample consisted of liver tumor tissue from sampling region 3. Sample subset: tumor region T3, left-lateral pole. These receptors originate from a man aged 35 to 55 with primary liver carcinoma and hepatitis B virus infection.

This clonotype showed up many times. This CDR3 is CASSSTFGGPFQETQYF. CDR3 sequence (DNA): TGTGCCAGCAGTTCAACTTTCGGCGGGCCATTCCAAGAGACCCAGTACTTC. This sequence joins TRBV28 and TRBJ2-5; tentative D call: TRBD2 (5 bases). Germline-derived CDR1 and CDR2 are MDHEN and SYDVKM. CDR3 length equals 17 residues. V gave up 4 bases and J gave up 1 base, with 19 bases separating them. Full variable domain (outside the CDR3, taken from reference TRBV28 and TRBJ2-5): DVKVTQSSRYLVKRTGEKVFLECVQDMDHENMFWYRQDPGLGLRLIYFSYDVKMKEKGDIPEGYSVSREKKERFSLILESASTNQTSMYLCASSSTFGGPFQETQYFGPGTRLLVL.

CDR3: CSVGNTLNTEAFF. CDR3 nucleotide sequence: TGCAGCGTTGGGAATACCCTGAACACTGAAGCTTTCTTT. The V and J genes are TRBV29-1 and TRBJ1-1; D call uncertain. CDR1 and CDR2 from the germline V gene are SQVTM and ANQGSEA. V was cut by 4 bases and J by 0 bases, with 9 bases left in between. The CDR3 is 13 residues long.

Regarding this clonotype: Compared with germline, one end of the junction differs, possibly owing to a read error. The chain employs TRBV29-1 and TRBJ2-5, with a weak D call TRBD1 (6 bases). The germline V gene encodes CDR1 SQVTM and CDR2 ANQGSEA. This CDR3 is 14 amino acids long. The CDR3 DNA sequence: TGCTGCTTTAGGACAGCATCGTTACAAGAGACCCAGTATTTC. Translated: CCFRTASLQETQYF.

On this clonotype itself: One end of the junction does not line up with germline, which may come from a read error. The chain combines TRBV11-1 with TRBJ1-6; a weak D match, TRBD1 (5 bases). The germline CDR1 and CDR2 sequences are SGHAT and FQDESV (reference sequence). The CDR3 totals 13 residues. This CDR3 is CANSWTLVSPLYF. The CDR3 region has the DNA TGTGCCAACAGCTGGACACTGGTTTCACCCCTCTACTTT.

Worth noting for this clonotype: At one boundary the junction diverges from the germline segment, which might be a read error. J is TRBJ1-1 and V is TRBV11-2; no clear D. Looked up from germline, CDR1 is SGHAT and CDR2 is FQNNGV. CDR3 length: 13 residues. The CDR3 DNA is TGTACTAGTAGCTTAGGCCTGAACACTGCAGCTTTCTTT. Residues: CTSSLGLNTAAFF.

To note about this clonotype: This may be a read error: a much more frequent sequence differs by one nucleotide. The gene calls are TRBV18 and TRBJ2-1, with 10 bases that match TRBD2. This CDR3 spans 15 amino acids. In germline, CDR1 is KGHSH, CDR2 LQKENI. CDR3 nucleotide sequence: TGTTCCAGCTCACCAACTAGCGGGATTAGGAATGAGCAGTTCTTC. It encodes CSSSPTSGIRNEQFF.

In regard to this clonotype: A much larger clone differs from this one at a single base, so this may be a read error. V and J are TRBV10-3 and TRBJ2-7, with TRBD1 matching 9 bases. Germline CDR1 and CDR2: ENHRY and SYGVKD. The CDR3 extends over 15 amino acids. This chain's CDR3 is CAIRGPGQGSYEHYF. The DNA of the CDR3 is TGTGCCATCAGGGGTCCGGGACAGGGATCCTACGAGCATTACTTC.

Points on this clonotype: A read error may be the cause here, since a much bigger clone is one base away. The chain recombines TRBV24-1 with TRBJ2-5; 8 bases are a match to TRBD1. In germline, CDR1 is KGHDR, CDR2 SFDVKD. The CDR3 contains 16 residues. Here the CDR3 reads CVTSDPTGAGGETQYF. Written as DNA, the CDR3 is TGTGTCACCAGTGATCCGACAGGGGCTGGGGGGGAGACCCAGTACTTC.

As concerns this clonotype: A junction boundary mismatches the germline segment, possibly from a read error. The genes are TRBV4-2 and TRBJ2-1, with D possibly called TRBD1 or TRBD2 (5 bases each). The CDR3 is 17 residues long. CDR1 and CDR2 from the germline V gene are LGHNA and YNFKEQ. The CDR3, as DNA: TGTGCCAGCAGCCAAGATTGGGACGCTAGAGTGGGCAATAAGCAGTTCTTC. Amino acid sequence: CASSQDWDARVGNKQFF.

Remarks on this clonotype: The junction departs from the called germline gene at one end, perhaps through a read error. The chain joins TRBV4-2 to TRBJ1-2; D is possibly TRBD1 (5 bases). The CDR3 is 17 residues long. Germline CDR1 LGHNA, CDR2 YNFKEQ. CDR3 in DNA: TGTGCCAGCAGCCAAGAAACCGCCCTGGGGCTTAACGATGGCTACACCTTC. This gives the protein CASSQETALGLNDGYTF.

Remarks on this clonotype: The junction and the germline gene differ at one end; a read error may be behind it. The J gene is TRBJ2-1, the V gene TRBV6-2 or TRBV6-3; tentatively, D is TRBD2 (6 bases). This CDR3 spans 12 amino acids. CDR1 and CDR2 (germline): MNHEY, SVGEGT. This CDR3 is CASSFFSGEHLF. Written as DNA, the CDR3 is TGTGCCAGCAGTTTTTTTAGCGGTGAGCACTTGTTC.

This clonotype has just a few counts. The rearrangement joins TRBV30 to TRBJ1-5, with a tentative D call TRBD1 (6 bases). Trimming stripped 1 base from V and 11 bases from J, with 15 bases between. In germline, CDR1 is GTSNPN, CDR2 SVGIG (reference sequence). This CDR3 has 13 amino acids. The CDR3 sequence is CAWSGSGGQSQHF. CDR3 nucleotide sequence: TGTGCCTGGAGTGGGTCGGGGGGGCAGTCCCAGCATTTT.